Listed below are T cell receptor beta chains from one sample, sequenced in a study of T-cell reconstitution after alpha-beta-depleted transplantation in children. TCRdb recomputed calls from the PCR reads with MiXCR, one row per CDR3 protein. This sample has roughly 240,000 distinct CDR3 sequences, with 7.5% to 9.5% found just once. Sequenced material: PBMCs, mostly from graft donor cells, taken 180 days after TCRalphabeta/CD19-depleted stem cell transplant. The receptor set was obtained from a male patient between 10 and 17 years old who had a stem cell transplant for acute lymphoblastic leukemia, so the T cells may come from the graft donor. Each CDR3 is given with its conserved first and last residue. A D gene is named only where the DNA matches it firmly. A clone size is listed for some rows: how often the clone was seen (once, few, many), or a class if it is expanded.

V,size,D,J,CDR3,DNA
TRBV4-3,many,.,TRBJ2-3,CASSRGVFSTDTQYF,TGCGCCAGCAGCCGGGGCGTCTTTAGCACAGATACGCAGTATTTT
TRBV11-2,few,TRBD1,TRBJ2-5,CASSLTPDRVETQYF,TGTGCCAGCAGCTTAACCCCGGACAGGGTAGAGACCCAGTACTTC
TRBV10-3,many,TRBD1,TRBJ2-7,CATGQGAGGSYEQYF,TGTGCCACCGGCCAGGGGGCCGGTGGATCCTACGAGCAGTACTTC
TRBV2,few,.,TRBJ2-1,CASSQKYWGEQFF,TGTGCCAGCAGTCAAAAGTATTGGGGTGAGCAGTTCTTC
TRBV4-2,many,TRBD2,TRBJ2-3,CASSQDQDGGDTQYF,TGTGCCAGCAGCCAAGATCAAGACGGGGGGGATACGCAGTATTTT
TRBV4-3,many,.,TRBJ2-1,CASSQGRISYNEQFF,TGCGCCAGCAGCCAAGGACGTATCTCCTACAATGAGCAGTTCTTC
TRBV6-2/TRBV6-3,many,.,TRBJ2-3,CASSRATADTQYF,TGTGCCAGCAGTCGGGCTACGGCAGATACGCAGTATTTT
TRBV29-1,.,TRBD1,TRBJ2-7,CSVGTGSDYEQYF,TGCAGCGTTGGGACAGGGAGCGACTACGAGCAGTACTTC
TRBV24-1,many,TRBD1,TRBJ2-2,CATSPPGQGNTGELFF,TGTGCCACCAGTCCTCCGGGACAGGGGAACACCGGGGAGCTGTTTTTT
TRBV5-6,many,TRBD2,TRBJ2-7,CASSPLAGGAREQYF,TGTGCCAGCAGCCCTCTAGCGGGAGGGGCGAGGGAGCAGTACTTC
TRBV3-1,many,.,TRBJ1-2,CASSQVDYGYTF,TGTGCCAGCAGCCAAGTGGACTATGGCTACACCTTC
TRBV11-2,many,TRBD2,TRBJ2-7,CASTSIRGRNHEQYF,TGTGCCAGCACCTCAATCCGCGGGAGAAACCACGAGCAGTACTTC
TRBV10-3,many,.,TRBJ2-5,CAISDGEMQETQYF,TGTGCCATCAGTGACGGAGAGATGCAAGAGACCCAGTACTTC
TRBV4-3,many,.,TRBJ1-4,CASSQDKEAFNEKLFF,TGCGCCAGCAGCCAAGATAAGGAGGCTTTTAATGAAAAACTGTTTTTT
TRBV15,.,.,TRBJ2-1,CATSREKGGGYYNEQFF,TGTGCCACCAGCAGAGAGAAAGGGGGGGGATACTACAATGAGCAGTTCTTC
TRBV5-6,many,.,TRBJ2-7,CASSLPASYEQYF,TGTGCCAGCAGCCTCCCCGCCTCCTACGAGCAGTACTTC
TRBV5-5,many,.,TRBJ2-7,CASSLADGTYEQYF,TGTGCCAGCAGCTTGGCCGATGGAACCTACGAGCAGTACTTC
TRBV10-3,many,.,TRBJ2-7,CAISEGIPYEQYF,TGTGCCATCAGTGAGGGGATCCCATACGAGCAGTACTTC
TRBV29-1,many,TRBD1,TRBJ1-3,CSVSRTGPTDPGNTIYF,TGCAGCGTATCCCGGACAGGGCCAACAGATCCTGGAAACACCATATATTTT
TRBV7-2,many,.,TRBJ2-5,CASSLLSGAGTQYF,TGTGCCAGCAGCTTATTAAGTGGGGCCGGGACCCAGTACTTC
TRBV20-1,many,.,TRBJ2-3,CSASSSGLTDTQYF,TGCAGTGCTAGCTCCAGCGGACTCACAGATACGCAGTATTTT
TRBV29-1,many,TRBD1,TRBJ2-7,CSVEFWQGAVYEQYF,TGCAGCGTTGAATTCTGGCAGGGGGCCGTTTACGAGCAGTACTTC